These T cell receptor beta chains were read from a single sample in a study of post-analysis software for immune sequencing data. MiXCR, run by TCRdb on the PCR reads, gives a single entry per CDR3 protein. The data show 650,000 to 850,000 distinct CDR3 sequences, approximately 44% seen once. Source material: blood. These receptors were collected from a girl under 18 with multiple sclerosis. CDR3s include the opening cysteine and the closing phenylalanine or tryptophan. Fields, in order: D gene, clone size, J gene, V gene, CDR3 protein, CDR3 DNA. A D gene is named only where the DNA matches it firmly. Clone size is stated in some rows and not others, as once, few, many or a class when expanded.

D: TRBD2; size: .; J: TRBJ2-1; V: TRBV6-2/TRBV6-3; CDR3: CASGSALPGGTWNEQFF; DNA: TGTGCCAGCGGGTCTGCCCTTCCGGGAGGCACATGGAATGAGCAGTTCTTC
D: .; size: .; J: TRBJ2-5; V: TRBV29-1; CDR3: CSVVGWRTQETQYF; DNA: TGCAGCGTTGTGGGCTGGCGGACACAAGAGACCCAGTACTTC
D: TRBD1; size: few; J: TRBJ1-4; V: TRBV7-6; CDR3: CASSLAGGAYEKLFF; DNA: TGTGCCAGCAGCTTAGCAGGGGGCGCTTATGAAAAACTGTTTTTT
D: TRBD2; size: few; J: TRBJ2-7; V: TRBV20-1; CDR3: CSARGTSGGEQYF; DNA: TGCAGTGCTAGGGGGACTAGCGGGGGCGAGCAGTACTTC
D: .; size: few; J: TRBJ1-6; V: TRBV4-1; CDR3: CASSQERETYNSPLHF; DNA: TGCGCCAGCAGCCAAGAGAGGGAGACCTATAATTCACCCCTCCACTTT
D: TRBD2; size: few; J: TRBJ2-1; V: TRBV7-9; CDR3: CASSGAGPYNEQFF; DNA: TGTGCCAGCAGTGGAGCGGGACCCTACAATGAGCAGTTCTTC
D: .; size: .; J: TRBJ1-1; V: TRBV15; CDR3: CATNDDLNTEAFF; DNA: TGTGCCACCAACGATGATCTGAACACTGAAGCTTTCTTT
D: .; size: .; J: TRBJ2-7; V: TRBV29-1; CDR3: CSARGGLSYEQYF; DNA: TGCAGCGCGCGCGGAGGTCTCTCCTACGAGCAGTACTTC
D: TRBD2; size: .; J: TRBJ2-7; V: TRBV4-3; CDR3: CASSQDEVSGARNEQYF; DNA: TGCGCCAGCAGCCAAGATGAGGTTAGCGGGGCGCGGAACGAGCAGTACTTC
D: TRBD1; size: few; J: TRBJ2-5; V: TRBV4-3; CDR3: CASSQAGQGKTQYF; DNA: TGCGCCAGCAGCCAAGCGGGACAGGGAAAGACCCAGTACTTC
D: .; size: .; J: TRBJ2-2; V: TRBV20-1; CDR3: CSAASGFNTGELFF; DNA: TGCAGTGCTGCCTCAGGATTCAACACCGGGGAGCTGTTTTTT
D: .; size: .; J: TRBJ2-1; V: TRBV12-3/TRBV12-4; CDR3: CASTLKGGVGNEQFF; DNA: TGTGCCAGCACCCTCAAGGGGGGAGTGGGCAATGAGCAGTTCTTC
D: .; size: .; J: TRBJ2-7; V: TRBV5-6; CDR3: CASSLESGKVYYEQYF; DNA: TGTGCCAGCAGCTTGGAGTCGGGAAAGGTTTACTACGAGCAGTACTTC
D: TRBD2; size: .; J: TRBJ2-7; V: TRBV3-1; CDR3: CASSTRLAETYEQYF; DNA: TGTGCCAGCAGCACCCGACTAGCGGAGACCTACGAGCAGTACTTC
D: .; size: .; J: TRBJ1-2; V: TRBV20-1; CDR3: CSARVSLLNYGYTF; DNA: TGCAGTGCTAGGGTATCGCTGCTTAACTATGGCTACACCTTC
D: .; size: .; J: TRBJ1-2; V: TRBV12-3/TRBV12-4; CDR3: CASSLALMREGRGANYGYTF; DNA: TGTGCCAGCAGTTTAGCGCTAATGAGAGAGGGAAGAGGGGCTAACTATGGCTACACCTTC
D: TRBD2; size: .; J: TRBJ2-5; V: TRBV7-2; CDR3: CASSLLAGIQETQYF; DNA: TGTGCCAGCAGCTTACTAGCGGGGATCCAAGAGACCCAGTACTTC
D: .; size: .; J: TRBJ2-7; V: TRBV7-2; CDR3: CASSLGASASYSYEQYF; DNA: TGTGCCAGCAGCTTAGGGGCTAGCGCCTCGTACTCCTACGAGCAGTACTTC
D: TRBD2; size: .; J: TRBJ2-3; V: TRBV9; CDR3: CASSVSGLAVGLSTDTQYF; DNA: TGTGCCAGCAGCGTATCGGGACTAGCGGTAGGACTTAGCACAGATACGCAGTATTTT
D: .; size: few; J: TRBJ2-1; V: TRBV6-2/TRBV6-3; CDR3: CASSYFPYEQFF; DNA: TGTGCCAGCAGTTACTTCCCTTATGAGCAGTTCTTC
D: .; size: .; J: TRBJ1-6; V: TRBV6-5; CDR3: CASSFPDSPLHF; DNA: TGTGCCAGCAGTTTTCCTGATTCACCCCTCCACTTT
D: TRBD2; size: .; J: TRBJ2-3; V: TRBV4-2; CDR3: CASSQAGTSTPTDTQYF; DNA: TGTGCCAGCAGCCAAGCCGGGACTAGCACCCCCACAGATACGCAGTATTTT
D: TRBD1; size: .; J: TRBJ2-1; V: TRBV7-3; CDR3: CASSLGQGIPNEQFF; DNA: TGTGCCAGCAGCTTGGGACAGGGGATACCCAATGAGCAGTTCTTC
D: .; size: few; J: TRBJ2-6; V: TRBV7-9; CDR3: CASSQLDSSSGANVLTF; DNA: TGTGCCAGCAGCCAATTGGACAGTTCCTCTGGGGCCAACGTCCTGACTTTC
D: TRBD2; size: .; J: TRBJ2-3; V: TRBV4-3; CDR3: CASSQEVAGNADTQYF; DNA: TGCGCCAGCAGCCAAGAGGTAGCGGGCAATGCGGATACGCAGTATTTT
D: .; size: .; J: TRBJ1-2; V: TRBV6-5; CDR3: CASSPSPQGRYGYTF; DNA: TGTGCCAGCAGTCCCTCCCCACAGGGCCGGTATGGCTACACCTTC
D: TRBD2; size: .; J: TRBJ2-1; V: TRBV6-1; CDR3: CASSRDTTSGTSYNEQFF; DNA: TGTGCCAGCAGTCGGGACACGACTAGCGGGACTTCCTACAATGAGCAGTTCTTC
D: .; size: .; J: TRBJ2-7; V: TRBV30; CDR3: CAWSPSWVAEEQYF; DNA: TGTGCCTGGAGTCCCTCGTGGGTAGCCGAGGAGCAGTACTTC
D: TRBD1; size: few; J: TRBJ1-5; V: TRBV4-2; CDR3: CASSQDISGQDPNQPQHF; DNA: TGTGCCAGCAGCCAAGATATTTCGGGACAGGACCCCAATCAGCCCCAGCATTTT
D: TRBD1; size: .; J: TRBJ1-1; V: TRBV29-1; CDR3: CSVWGQGVNTEAFF; DNA: TGCAGCGTGTGGGGACAGGGGGTGAACACTGAAGCTTTCTTT
D: TRBD2; size: .; J: TRBJ2-1; V: TRBV28; CDR3: CASSHTRPRSGRAYNEQFF; DNA: TGTGCCAGCAGCCATACAAGACCACGTAGCGGGAGGGCCTACAATGAGCAGTTCTTC
D: TRBD1; size: .; J: TRBJ2-7; V: TRBV20-1; CDR3: CSATRDATGNEQYF; DNA: TGCAGTGCTACCCGCGACGCGACAGGGAACGAGCAGTACTTC
D: TRBD1; size: few; J: TRBJ2-7; V: TRBV5-1; CDR3: CASSNRGRGPYEQYF; DNA: TGCGCCAGCAGCAACAGGGGGCGCGGGCCCTACGAGCAGTACTTC
D: TRBD1; size: .; J: TRBJ2-5; V: TRBV7-9; CDR3: CASSHHRGNQETQYF; DNA: TGTGCCAGCAGCCATCACAGGGGAAACCAAGAGACCCAGTACTTC
D: TRBD2; size: .; J: TRBJ2-1; V: TRBV20-1; CDR3: CSARVGTSGNRLEQFF; DNA: TGCAGTGCTAGAGTGGGGACTAGCGGGAATCGTCTTGAGCAGTTCTTC
D: .; size: few; J: TRBJ2-3; V: TRBV5-5; CDR3: CTSSFISGYTDTQYF; DNA: TGTACCAGCAGCTTTATAAGTGGCTATACAGATACGCAGTATTTT
D: .; size: .; J: TRBJ2-1; V: TRBV5-4; CDR3: CASSDRREGNEQFF; DNA: TGTGCCAGCAGCGACCGCAGGGAAGGGAATGAGCAGTTCTTC
D: TRBD1; size: .; J: TRBJ2-5; V: TRBV12-3/TRBV12-4; CDR3: CASSLGTAGGETQYF; DNA: TGTGCCAGCAGTTTGGGCACAGCAGGGGGAGAGACCCAGTACTTC
D: TRBD2; size: few; J: TRBJ2-7; V: TRBV28; CDR3: CASSLSPGGIAGYYEQYF; DNA: TGTGCCAGCAGTTTATCCCCTGGGGGGATAGCGGGCTACTACGAGCAGTACTTC
D: TRBD2; size: few; J: TRBJ2-3; V: TRBV20-1; CDR3: CSARGLHWTSGKTDTQYF; DNA: TGCAGTGCTAGAGGCCTCCACTGGACTAGCGGGAAAACAGATACGCAGTATTTT
D: .; size: few; J: TRBJ2-7; V: TRBV27; CDR3: CACRVGYEQYF; DNA: TGTGCCTGTCGGGTCGGGTACGAGCAGTACTTC
D: TRBD1; size: .; J: TRBJ2-7; V: TRBV7-2; CDR3: CASSLEGGTGDYEQYF; DNA: TGTGCCAGCAGCTTAGAAGGCGGGACAGGTGACTACGAGCAGTACTTC
D: TRBD2; size: few; J: TRBJ2-5; V: TRBV6-5; CDR3: CASSFGGLAQQETQYF; DNA: TGTGCCAGCAGTTTTGGGGGACTAGCACAACAAGAGACCCAGTACTTC
D: TRBD1; size: few; J: TRBJ2-7; V: TRBV20-1; CDR3: CSAIRDRGGYEQYF; DNA: TGCAGTGCTATAAGGGACAGGGGCGGGTACGAGCAGTACTTC
D: .; size: .; J: TRBJ2-4; V: TRBV7-2; CDR3: CASSFRAPPWEQYF; DNA: TGTGCCAGCAGCTTCCGGGCTCCCCCCTGGGAGCAGTACTTC
D: .; size: few; J: TRBJ1-5; V: TRBV7-9; CDR3: CASSTPGQPQHF; DNA: TGTGCCAGCAGTACCCCCGGGCAGCCCCAGCATTTT
D: TRBD2; size: .; J: TRBJ2-3; V: TRBV12-3/TRBV12-4; CDR3: CASTPSGGTDTQYF; DNA: TGTGCCAGCACCCCCTCGGGAGGGACAGATACGCAGTATTTT
D: .; size: few; J: TRBJ2-7; V: TRBV7-8; CDR3: CASSRNRQSYEQYF; DNA: TGTGCCAGCAGCCGAAATAGGCAGTCCTACGAGCAGTACTTC
D: .; size: .; J: TRBJ2-5; V: TRBV5-1; CDR3: CASSLNGIPQETQYF; DNA: TGCGCCAGCAGCTTGAACGGGATACCTCAAGAGACCCAGTACTTC
D: .; size: .; J: TRBJ1-2; V: TRBV6-2/TRBV6-3; CDR3: CASSYSGGSGGYTF; DNA: TGTGCCAGCAGTTACTCCGGAGGGTCGGGCGGCTACACCTTC
D: TRBD1; size: .; J: TRBJ2-7; V: TRBV9; CDR3: CASSAQGENYEQYF; DNA: TGTGCCAGCAGCGCACAGGGGGAAAACTACGAGCAGTACTTC
D: TRBD1; size: few; J: TRBJ1-1; V: TRBV20-1; CDR3: CSARDWTGQGDTEAFF; DNA: TGCAGTGCTAGAGATTGGACAGGACAGGGGGATACTGAAGCTTTCTTT
D: TRBD2; size: few; J: TRBJ2-1; V: TRBV20-1; CDR3: CSARATASGLEEQFF; DNA: TGCAGTGCTAGAGCGACGGCTAGCGGTTTAGAGGAGCAGTTCTTC
D: .; size: .; J: TRBJ2-7; V: TRBV6-5; CDR3: CASSYSEGNEQYF; DNA: TGTGCCAGCAGTTACTCGGAGGGGAACGAGCAGTACTTC
D: .; size: .; J: TRBJ2-1; V: TRBV20-1; CDR3: CSARDRRQTPQFF; DNA: TGCAGTGCTAGAGATCGGAGGCAGACCCCACAGTTCTTC